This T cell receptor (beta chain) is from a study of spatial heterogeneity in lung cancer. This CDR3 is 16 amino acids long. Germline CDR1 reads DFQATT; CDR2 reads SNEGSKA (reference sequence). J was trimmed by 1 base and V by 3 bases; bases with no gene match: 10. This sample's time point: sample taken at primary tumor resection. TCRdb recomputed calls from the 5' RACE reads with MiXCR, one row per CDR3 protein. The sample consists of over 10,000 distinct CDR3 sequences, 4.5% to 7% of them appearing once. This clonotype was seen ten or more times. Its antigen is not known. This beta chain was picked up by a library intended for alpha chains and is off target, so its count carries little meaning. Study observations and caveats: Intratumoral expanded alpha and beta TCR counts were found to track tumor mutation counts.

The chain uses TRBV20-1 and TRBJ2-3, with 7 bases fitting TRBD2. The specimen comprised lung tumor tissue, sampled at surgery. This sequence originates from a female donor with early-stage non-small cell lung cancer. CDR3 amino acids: CSASQARGGGTDTQYF. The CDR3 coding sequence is TGCAGTGCTAGTCAGGCTCGCGGGGGTGGCACAGATACGCAGTATTTT.